Following are 16 T cell receptor beta chains from one sample sequenced in a study of blood T cell repertoires in COVID-19. Data came from immunoSEQ multiplex PCR; TCRdb stores just in-frame clones and leaves some out. The table lists 410,000 or so clones, about 88% of them singletons. What was sequenced was peripheral blood. The receptors stem from a woman between 40 and 50 years old with COVID-19, enrolled during active disease.

The chain combines TRBV19 with TRBJ1-2; 10 positions agree with TRBD1. V shed 7 bases and J 8 bases; nucleotides not matched to a gene: 7. The germline V gene encodes CDR1 LNHDA and CDR2 SQIVND (reference sequence). This CDR3 has 13 residues. CDR3 sequence: CASTRDRGIGYTF. DNA of the CDR3: TGTGCCAGTACTCGGGACAGGGGAATCGGCTACACCTTC.

The chain carries TRBV24-1 and TRBJ2-3; 12 positions agree with TRBD2. CDR1 and CDR2 from the germline V gene are KGHDR and SFDVKD. The CDR3 runs 16 residues. After removal of 4 bases from V and 4 bases from J, the junction contained 5 bases not matched to a gene. This chain's CDR3 is CATSDPSGGGPDTQYF. CDR3 sequence (DNA): TGTGCCACCAGTGACCCTAGCGGGGGGGGCCCAGATACGCAGTATTTT.

The chain is built from TRBV12-3 or TRBV12-4 and TRBJ1-2, with D uncertain. Deletions cut 3 bases from V and 6 bases from J, with 11 bases between. CDR3 length equals 13 residues. The CDR3 sequence is CASSLIGADGYTF. CDR3 nucleotides: TGTGCCAGCAGTTTGATTGGTGCGGATGGCTACACCTTC.

The rearrangement uses TRBV9 and TRBJ1-3; TRBD1 is a possible D gene (5 bases). The ends were cut back, 0 bases at V and 0 bases at J, with 13 bases in the middle. The CDR3 totals 17 residues. Germline-derived CDR1 and CDR2 are SGDLS and YYNGEE. The CDR3 here is CASSVGGGASSGNTIYF. CDR3 sequence (DNA): TGTGCCAGCAGCGTAGGAGGTGGGGCGTCCTCTGGAAACACCATATATTTT.

The chain couples TRBV15 to TRBJ2-7; D ambiguous. Trimming cost V 0 bases and J 2 bases, with 11 bases left between them. There are 15 residues in the CDR3. Germline assignment: CDR1 LNHNV and CDR2 YYDKDF (reference sequence). CDR3 nucleotides: TGTGCCACCAGCAGAGATAAGAAGAGCACCTACGAGCAGTACTTC. Translating it yields CATSRDKKSTYEQYF.

The chain joins TRBV28 to TRBJ2-7; TRBD1 is a possible D gene (6 bases). The V and J ends lost 9 bases and 2 bases respectively, with 14 bases between them. CDR1 and CDR2 (germline): MDHEN, SYDVKM. This CDR3 region has 13 residues. The CDR3 bases are TGTGCCAGTTGTAGGGGGTCTCCCTACGAGCAGTACTTC. As protein: CASCRGSPYEQYF.

CDR3 sequence (DNA): TGTGCCAGCAGTATACAGGGGTACGGCTACACCTTC. This sequence encodes CASSIQGYGYTF. The V and J genes are TRBV6-5 and TRBJ1-2; 7 bases agree with TRBD1. The CDR3 covers 12 residues. Germline values: CDR1 MNHEY, CDR2 SVGAGI. Unmatched junction bases numbered 5, after V lost 5 bases and J lost 8 bases.

V and J are TRBV5-1 and TRBJ1-6; TRBD1 matches at 7 bases. CDR3 length equals 15 residues. The junction had 7 bases not matched to a gene; V was cut back by 4 bases and J by 6 bases. Germline lookup yields CDR1 SGHRS and CDR2 YFSETQ. The CDR3, as DNA: TGCGCCAGCAGCGCCTGGGGACAGAGTAATTCACCCCTCCACTTT. This encodes CASSAWGQSNSPLHF.

This clone was recorded only once. This chain joins TRBV5-1 and TRBJ1-2, with D unresolved. The CDR3 is 14 residues long. Trimming cost V 0 bases and J 1 base, with 7 bases left between them. The germline CDR1 and CDR2 sequences are SGHRS and YFSETQ. CDR3 sequence: CASSLDSFNYGYTF. Written as DNA, the CDR3 is TGCGCCAGCAGCTTGGACAGTTTTAACTATGGCTACACCTTC. The variable domain in full, with the rest retrieved from reference TRBV5-1 and TRBJ1-2, is KAGVTQTPRYLIKTRGQQVTLSCSPISGHRSVSWYQQTPGQGLQFLFEYFSETQRNKGNFPGRFSGRQFSNSRSEMNVSTLELGDSALYLCASSLDSFNYGYTFGSGTRLTVV.

CDR3 residues: CASSSYRPQETQYF. DNA of the CDR3: TGTGCCAGCAGCTCCTACAGACCCCAGGAGACCCAGTACTTC. The chain couples TRBV7-9 to TRBJ2-5; D is uncertain. The CDR3 length is 14 residues. Germline CDR1 and CDR2: SEHNR and FQNEAQ (reference sequence). Trimming cost V 4 bases and J 5 bases, with 14 bases left between them.

V is TRBV19 and J is TRBJ2-2; 7 nucleotides line up with TRBD1. Per germline, CDR1 LNHDA and CDR2 SQIVND (reference sequence). The CDR3 consists of 17 residues. V trimming: 5 bases; J trimming: 2 bases; junction bases outside the gene matches: 11. CDR3 in amino acids: CASSPRTGALNTGELFF. The CDR3 region has the DNA TGTGCCAGTAGTCCCCGGACAGGAGCACTTAACACCGGGGAGCTGTTTTTT.

This clone was observed once. The J gene is TRBJ1-2, the V gene TRBV19, with 10 bases aligning to TRBD1. Germline CDR1 and CDR2: LNHDA and SQIVND (reference sequence). The CDR3 runs to 16 residues. J lost 4 bases, V lost 3 bases, and 8 bases had no gene match. This CDR3 reads CASSMGWGTGVYGYTF. CDR3 sequence (DNA): TGTGCCAGTAGTATGGGATGGGGGACAGGGGTCTATGGCTACACCTTC.

The V and J genes are TRBV4-3 and TRBJ1-3, with D uncertain. Trimming shortened V by 3 bases and J by 0 bases, and 12 bases separated the two germline ends. Per germline, CDR1 LGHNA and CDR2 YSLEER. The length of the CDR3 is 16 residues. Here the CDR3 DNA reads TGCGCCAGCAGCCATCTAAAACCAGGCTCTGGAAACACCATATATTTT. The encoded protein is CASSHLKPGSGNTIYF.

CDR3 residues: CASSPSGGTYGYTF. CDR3 bases: TGTGCCAGCAGCCCGAGCGGGGGCACCTATGGCTACACCTTC. V gene TRBV7-8 combines with J gene TRBJ1-2; D is possibly TRBD1 (6 bases). V dropped 5 bases and J dropped 4 bases, with 14 bases sitting between them. The CDR3 runs 14 residues. Per germline, CDR1 SGHVS and CDR2 FQNEAQ. Full variable domain (outside the CDR3, taken from reference TRBV7-8 and TRBJ1-2): GAGVSQSPRYKVAKRGQDVALRCDPISGHVSLFWYQQALGQGPEFLTYFQNEAQLDKSGLPSDRFFAERPEGSVSTLKIQRTQQEDSAVYLCASSPSGGTYGYTFGSGTRLTVV.

The V and J genes are TRBV28 and TRBJ2-3, with TRBD2 matching over 7 bases. The CDR3 loop spans 15 amino acids. V shed 3 bases and J 5 bases; nucleotides not matched to a gene: 8. In germline, CDR1 is MDHEN, CDR2 SYDVKM. CDR3 amino acids: CASSFVAGVGDTQYF. DNA for the CDR3: TGTGCCAGCAGTTTTGTCGCGGGAGTAGGAGATACGCAGTATTTT.

V gene TRBV6-5 combines with J gene TRBJ2-6; D may be TRBD2 (6 bases). Per the germline V gene, CDR1 is MNHEY and CDR2 is SVGAGI. The CDR3 sequence is 12 residues long. Trimming pared 6 bases from V and 10 bases from J, leaving 10 bases between. The CDR3 DNA is TGTGCCAGCAGAGCGGGCGGAAACGTCCTGACTTTC. This gives the protein CASRAGGNVLTF.